This paragraph covers one T cell receptor (beta chain) sequence. This specimen belongs to a study of T-cell reconstitution after alpha-beta-depleted transplantation in children. Unique molecular identifiers were incorporated when the TCRbeta library was constructed. TCRdb ran MiXCR on the PCR reads and lists one entry per CDR3 protein. The sample shows 500,000 to 600,000 distinct CDR3 sequences, roughly 33% of them seen only once. J lost 1 base, V lost 4 bases, and 12 bases had no gene match. Germline V CDR1 and CDR2: LGHNA, YNFKEQ. This CDR3 has 19 residues. Sequencing used PBMCs from the stem cell graft donor, obtained from the stem cell graft. The clonotype comes from a human donor who donated a stem cell graft to a child with aplastic anemia. The rearrangement uses TRBV4-2 and TRBJ2-6; TRBD1 matches 8 bases. The CDR3 DNA sequence: TGTGCCAGCAGCCTCTCGACAGGGGCTAAGGTATCTGGGGCCAACGTCCTGACTTTC. Protein: CASSLSTGAKVSGANVLTF.